A single sample is the source of the 2 T cell receptor beta chains below, sequenced in a study of blood T cell repertoires in COVID-19. The repertoire was sequenced with immunoSEQ multiplex PCR; TCRdb's copy has only in-frame clones and lacks some. Here the sample spans 150,000 to 200,000 clones, roughly 83% being singletons. The material sequenced was PBMCs or T cells enriched from blood (not recorded which). The receptors stem from a man aged 65-85 years who had been exposed to COVID-19.

V usage is TRBV4-1 and J usage is TRBJ1-5; 7 nucleotides match TRBD1. V shed 0 bases and J 0 bases; nucleotides not matched to a gene: 5. The CDR3 is 17 residues long. Looked up from germline, CDR1 is MGHRA and CDR2 is YSYEKL. CDR3 amino acids: CASSQEGGQYSNQPQHF. The CDR3 DNA is TGCGCCAGCAGCCAAGAAGGGGGACAGTATAGCAATCAGCCCCAGCATTTT.

The chain links TRBV28 to TRBJ1-2; maybe TRBD1 (6 bases). In germline, CDR1 is MDHEN, CDR2 SYDVKM. The ends were cut back, 7 bases at V and 4 bases at J, with 16 bases in the middle. The CDR3 runs 14 residues. The CDR3 spells CASTLGGGTYGYTF. In nucleotides, the CDR3 is TGTGCCAGCACCCTTGGGGGGGGCACCTATGGCTACACCTTC.